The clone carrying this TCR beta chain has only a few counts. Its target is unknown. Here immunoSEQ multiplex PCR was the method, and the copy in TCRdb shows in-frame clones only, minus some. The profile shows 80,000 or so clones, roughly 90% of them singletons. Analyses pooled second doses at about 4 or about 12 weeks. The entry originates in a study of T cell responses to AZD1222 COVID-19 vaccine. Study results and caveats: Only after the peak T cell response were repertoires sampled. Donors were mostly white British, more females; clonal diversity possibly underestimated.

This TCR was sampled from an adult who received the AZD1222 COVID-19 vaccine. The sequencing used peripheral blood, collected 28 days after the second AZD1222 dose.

CDR3 nucleotide sequence: TGTGCCAGTAGTATATCAGGGGCAGGAGAGACCCAGTACTTC. Amino acids: CASSISGAGETQYF. The chain recombines TRBV19 with TRBJ2-5, with a tentative D call TRBD1 (6 bases). This CDR3 region has 14 residues. V shed 2 bases and J shed 4 bases, with 11 bases lying between them. CDR1 LNHDA and CDR2 SQIVND come from the germline V gene (reference sequence).